The 26 T cell receptor beta chains in this list originate from one sample, sequenced in a study of T cell responses to AZD1222 COVID-19 vaccine. The table came from immunoSEQ multiplex PCR; TCRdb's copy has only in-frame clones and leaves some out. The table has about 160,000 clones, roughly 87% seen once; the top ten hold around 4.9%. The source material was peripheral blood, sampled on day 0 of AZD1222 vaccination. The receptors originated from an adult in good health.

The chain uses TRBV6-5 and TRBJ2-7; the D gene is possibly TRBD2 (5 bases). Between the trimmed V and J ends, which lost 0 bases and 2 bases, there was a span of 11 bases. This CDR3 is 15 amino acids long. Looked up from germline, CDR1 is MNHEY and CDR2 is SVGAGI. This CDR3 is CASSYSRTGPYEQYF. CDR3 nucleotides: TGTGCCAGCAGTTACTCCCGGACTGGCCCCTACGAGCAGTACTTC.

This chain connects TRBV5-4 to TRBJ2-7, with D uncertain. The CDR3 length is 11 residues. The germline V gene encodes CDR1 SGHNT and CDR2 YYREEE (reference sequence). The V end lost 3 bases, the J end lost 2 bases, and 3 bases lay between the germline ends. This CDR3 reads CASSYPYEQYF. The CDR3 nucleotides read TGTGCCAGCAGCTACCCCTACGAGCAGTACTTC.

The V call is TRBV18, the J call TRBJ2-7, with TRBD2 matching 8 bases. The germline CDR1 and CDR2 sequences are KGHSH and LQKENI. The CDR3 runs to 16 residues. With 0 bases clipped from V and 4 bases from J, the junction kept 8 bases outside the gene matches. The CDR3 region has the DNA TGTGCCAGCTCACCACCGGCCGGACTAGCTACTTACGAGCAGTACTTC. Translating gives CASSPPAGLATYEQYF.

This rearrangement joins TRBV5-1 to TRBJ2-7; 9 bases fit TRBD2. This CDR3 spans 16 amino acids. Looked up from germline, CDR1 is SGHRS and CDR2 is YFSETQ. V lost 4 bases to trimming and J lost 2 bases; unmatched junction nucleotides: 10. The CDR3 protein is CASSPNLAGQTYEQYF. CDR3 bases: TGCGCCAGCAGCCCTAATCTAGCGGGACAAACCTACGAGCAGTACTTC. Supplemented by reference TRBV5-1 and TRBJ2-7, the full variable domain reads KAGVTQTPRYLIKTRGQQVTLSCSPISGHRSVSWYQQTPGQGLQFLFEYFSETQRNKGNFPGRFSGRQFSNSRSEMNVSTLELGDSALYLCASSPNLAGQTYEQYFGPGTRLTVT.

This clone has a handful of counts. The CDR3 DNA is TGCGCCAGCAGCCAGGCCTGGGGACAGGGAAAGGGAAATCAGCCCCAGCATTTT. As protein: CASSQAWGQGKGNQPQHF. V gene TRBV4-3 combines with J gene TRBJ1-5, with 9 bases lining up with TRBD1. Germline CDR1 and CDR2: LGHNA and YSLEER. V shed 3 bases and J 4 bases; nucleotides not matched to a gene: 13. CDR3 length: 18 amino acids.

This clone is a singleton in its sample. V and J are TRBV5-4 and TRBJ1-1, with TRBD1 as a possible D gene (5 bases). The germline V gene encodes CDR1 SGHNT and CDR2 YYREEE (reference sequence). With 2 bases removed from V and 3 bases from J, the gap between germline ends came to 14 bases. The CDR3 sequence is 15 residues long. In nucleotides, the CDR3 is TGTGCCAGCAGCTTCGGTAAAAGACAGTACACTGAAGCTTTCTTT. Amino acid sequence: CASSFGKRQYTEAFF.

This clone was recorded only once. V and J are TRBV6-2 or TRBV6-3 and TRBJ2-2; D is perhaps TRBD2 (5 bases). The germline CDR1 and CDR2 sequences are MNHEY and SVGEGT. V shed 1 base and J shed 3 bases, with 12 bases lying between them. The CDR3 sequence is 16 residues long. The CDR3 DNA sequence: TGTGCCAGCAGTTACTGGGTACCGAGGGACACCGGGGAGCTGTTTTTT. Amino acid sequence: CASSYWVPRDTGELFF.

This clone was seen a handful of times. In DNA form, the CDR3 reads TGTGCCAGCAGTTTATCGATGGGGGGCGCTTCTGGCTACACCTTC. It specifies CASSLSMGGASGYTF. The rearrangement joins TRBV27 to TRBJ1-2; perhaps TRBD1 as D (6 bases). From germline, CDR1 is MNHEY and CDR2 SMNVEV (reference sequence). Trimming shortened V by 0 bases and J by 7 bases, and 15 bases separated the two germline ends. The CDR3 covers 15 residues.

The rearrangement joins TRBV28 to TRBJ1-2, with 10 bases fitting TRBD1. CDR3 size: 15 residues. Per germline, CDR1 MDHEN and CDR2 SYDVKM. The trim removed 3 bases at V and 4 bases at J, leaving 5 bases unmatched. The CDR3 sequence is CASSFRDRGGYGYTF. The CDR3 bases are TGTGCCAGCAGTTTCCGGGACAGGGGAGGCTATGGCTACACCTTC.

The sample holds one count of this clone. The genes are TRBV5-1 and TRBJ2-5; 8 positions agree with TRBD1. With V trimmed by 4 bases and J by 5 bases, 4 bases remained unmatched. There are 13 residues in the CDR3. Germline V gene lookup returns CDR1 SGHRS and CDR2 YFSETQ. This chain's CDR3 is CASSQTGGETQYF. The CDR3 DNA follows: TGCGCCAGCAGCCAAACAGGGGGGGAGACCCAGTACTTC. The variable domain in full, with the rest retrieved from reference TRBV5-1 and TRBJ2-5, is KAGVTQTPRYLIKTRGQQVTLSCSPISGHRSVSWYQQTPGQGLQFLFEYFSETQRNKGNFPGRFSGRQFSNSRSEMNVSTLELGDSALYLCASSQTGGETQYFGPGTRLLVL.

The chain links TRBV7-2 to TRBJ1-1; D remains ambiguous. The germline CDR1 and CDR2 sequences are SGHTA and FQGNSA. V dropped 1 base and J dropped 8 bases, with 11 bases sitting between them. The length of the CDR3 is 13 residues. CDR3 sequence reads: CASSLELTREAFF. The CDR3, as DNA: TGTGCCAGCAGCTTAGAATTGACACGGGAAGCTTTCTTT.

On this clone itself: This specimen includes other DNA sequences encoding the same CDR3. The chain recombines TRBV5-1 with TRBJ2-6; no clear D. Germline CDR1 and CDR2: SGHRS and YFSETQ. V lost 0 bases and J lost 4, with 5 bases in between. The CDR3 spans 14 residues. The CDR3, as DNA: TGCGCCAGCAGCTTGGGTGCCGGGGCCAACGTCCTGACTTTC. It translates to CASSLGAGANVLTF.

The gene calls are TRBV20-1 and TRBJ2-1, with 7 positions matching TRBD2. Germline loops: CDR1 DFQATT, CDR2 SNEGSKA (reference sequence). V lost 3 bases, J lost 4 bases, and 18 bases stayed unmatched. CDR3 size: 18 residues. The CDR3 region has the DNA TGCAGTGCTAGTGGTCCCCCCTACCAGCGGGGAGGTTACAATGAGCAGTTCTTC. Encoded protein: CSASGPPYQRGGYNEQFF.

The rearrangement links TRBV12-2 to TRBJ1-1. TRBV12-2 corresponds to a pseudogene. The CDR3 is 14 residues long. The DNA of the CDR3 is TGTGCAAGTCGCTTAGAAGGATGGGGGACTGAAGCTTTCTTT. Its protein product is CASRLEGWGTEAFF.

J is TRBJ1-1 and V is TRBV9; a weak D match, TRBD1 (5 bases). The CDR3 totals 16 residues. Trimming left V 0 bases short and J 4 bases short, with 16 bases between. Germline-derived CDR1 and CDR2 are SGDLS and YYNGEE. The CDR3 nucleotides read TGTGCCAGCAGCGTAGGGGCTTTGTGGAGGGGCACTGAAGCTTTCTTT. Protein: CASSVGALWRGTEAFF.

This rearrangement joins TRBV3-1 (or the pseudogene TRBV3-2) to TRBJ1-6; D gene uncertain. The CDR3 contains 15 residues. Trimming stripped 1 base from V and 8 bases from J, with 12 bases between. CDR1 LGHDT and CDR2 YNNKEL come from the germline V gene (reference sequence). The CDR3 nucleotides are TGTGCCAGCAGCCAAGGACGCGGCCTGTATTCACCCCTCCACTTT. This codes for CASSQGRGLYSPLHF.

The chain combines TRBV2 with TRBJ2-1; TRBD1 agrees at 8 bases. The germline gives CDR1 SNHLY, CDR2 FYNNEI. The CDR3 contains 15 residues. V shed 9 bases and J 1 base; nucleotides not matched to a gene: 8. CDR3 nucleotides: TGTGCCAGTGCGGGACAGGATCCTTCCTACAATGAGCAGTTCTTC. Translating it yields CASAGQDPSYNEQFF.

This rearrangement joins TRBV29-1 to TRBJ1-2; D may be TRBD1 (5 bases). With 6 bases removed from V and 4 bases from J, the gap between germline ends came to 12 bases. CDR1 and CDR2 (germline): SQVTM, ANQGSEA. The length of the CDR3 is 12 residues. In nucleotides, the CDR3 is TGCAGCGTCCGGGGGGGGTCCTATGGCTACACCTTC. This encodes CSVRGGSYGYTF.

The chain couples TRBV7-3 to TRBJ2-1; no reliable D call. This CDR3 spans 12 amino acids. V shed 1 base and J shed 5 bases, with 3 bases lying between them. Looked up from germline, CDR1 is SGHTA and CDR2 is FQGTGA. The CDR3 sequence is CASSLSNNEQFF. CDR3 coding DNA: TGTGCCAGCAGCTTAAGCAACAATGAGCAGTTCTTC.

The chain couples TRBV7-9 to TRBJ1-5, with D perhaps TRBD1 (6 bases). The CDR3 is made up of 17 amino acids. V lost 2 bases and J lost 2, with 16 bases in between. The germline CDR1 and CDR2 sequences are SEHNR and FQNEAQ (reference sequence). The DNA for the CDR3 is TGTGCCAGCAGCTTACGAGAGGGGACAATAGGCAATCAGCCCCAGCATTTT. This sequence encodes CASSLREGTIGNQPQHF.

This rearrangement joins TRBV7-2 to TRBJ2-3; D is undetermined. V lost 7 bases and J 9 bases, leaving 17 bases between the germline ends. The germline V gene has CDR1 SGHTA and CDR2 FQGNSA. This CDR3 comprises 13 residues. The CDR3 is CASTRGVPATQYF. The CDR3 nucleotides are TGTGCCAGCACCAGAGGAGTTCCTGCGACGCAGTATTTT.

The chain is built from TRBV30 and TRBJ1-1, with 7 bases identical to TRBD1. J gave up 5 bases and V 4 bases, and 7 bases lay outside the gene matches. The V gene's germline CDR1 is GTSNPN and CDR2 SVGIG (reference sequence). The CDR3 has 13 amino acids. Here the CDR3 reads CAWTRGRSTEAFF. In DNA, the CDR3 is TGTGCCTGGACGAGGGGGCGAAGTACTGAAGCTTTCTTT.

The J gene is TRBJ1-5, the V gene TRBV2; a possible D gene is TRBD1 (6 bases). V was trimmed by 3 bases and J by 9 bases, leaving 9 bases between them. The CDR3 runs 12 residues. Germline lookup yields CDR1 SNHLY and CDR2 FYNNEI. CDR3 region: CASSEGGRPQHF. CDR3 sequence (DNA): TGTGCCAGCAGTGAGGGGGGGCGGCCCCAGCATTTT. Full variable domain (rest looked up from reference TRBV2 and TRBJ1-5): EPEVTQTPSHQVTQMGQEVILRCVPISNHLYFYWYRQILGQKVEFLVSFYNNEISEKSEIFDDQFSVERPDGSNFTLKIRSTKLEDSAMYFCASSEGGRPQHFGDGTRLSIL.

The J gene is TRBJ1-2, the V gene TRBV7-9; TRBD1 might be the D (5 bases). CDR3 size: 13 residues. Per germline, CDR1 SEHNR and CDR2 FQNEAQ (reference sequence). V was cut by 5 bases and J by 6 bases, with 13 bases left in between. CDR3 nucleotide sequence: TGTGCCAGCAGCACTCGGGGGGTGGATGGCTACACCTTC. The encoded protein is CASSTRGVDGYTF. Full variable domain (missing parts from reference TRBV7-9 and TRBJ1-2): DTGVSQNPRHKITKRGQNVTFRCDPISEHNRLYWYRQTLGQGPEFLTYFQNEAQLEKSRLLSDRFSAERPKGSFSTLEIQRTEQGDSAMYLCASSTRGVDGYTFGSGTRLTVV.

The CDR3 DNA sequence: TGTGCCAGCAGCGTAGCAGGAAACACCATATATTTT. It encodes CASSVAGNTIYF. The rearrangement uses TRBV9 and TRBJ1-3; D remains ambiguous. Looked up from germline, CDR1 is SGDLS and CDR2 is YYNGEE. This CDR3 is built from 12 residues. The V end was cut by 0 bases, the J end by 4 bases, with 2 bases between.

CDR3 region: CASSFGTGNSGNTIYF. The DNA for the CDR3 is TGTGCCAGCAGTTTTGGGACAGGGAACTCTGGAAACACCATATATTTT. The chain recombines TRBV28 with TRBJ1-3, with 9 bases aligning to TRBD1. The germline V gene has CDR1 MDHEN and CDR2 SYDVKM. The V segment lost 3 bases and the J segment 0 bases; nucleotides outside the gene matches: 3. The CDR3 length is 16 residues.